What follows describes a single T cell receptor (beta chain). Using immunoSEQ multiplex PCR, the repertoire was profiled, and TCRdb retains in-frame clones only, with some absent. The table records some 150,000 clones, 80% to 90% of them present only once. The record originates from a study of blood T cell repertoires in COVID-19. The germline V gene has CDR1 SGHTA and CDR2 FQGTGA. The ends lost 3 bases at V and 1 base at J; junction bases unmatched: 3. The CDR3 is made up of 15 amino acids. This chain joins TRBV7-3 and TRBJ2-3; 8 bases agree with TRBD2. This TCR came from a woman in her fifties or sixties with acute or convalescent COVID-19. The sequenced sample was peripheral blood. The CDR3 DNA is TGTGCCAGCAGCTTGGAAGCGGGAGGCACAGATACGCAGTATTTT. Translating gives CASSLEAGGTDTQYF.